The present T cell receptor (beta chain) was sequenced within a study of monozygotic twins with inflammatory bowel disease. Whole-study findings and limits: The analysis yielded no support for one strong signal or clonotype associated with IBD. Especially with disease activity, IBD patients shared fewer clonotypes with others than healthy twins did.

Comment on this clonotype: Its antigen is as yet unknown.

TCRdb reanalyzed the 5' RACE reads, giving one entry per CDR3 protein sequence and no DNA. The sample's table shows more than 110,000 distinct CDR3 sequences. CDR3 length: 14 residues. The germline V gene encodes CDR1 SGHRS and CDR2 YFSETQ. This chain joins TRBV5-1 and TRBJ2-2. The clonotype originates from a human donor with ulcerative colitis or Crohn's disease, or a healthy co-twin of an affected twin (not recorded which). The source material was blood. The CDR3 loop is CASSLGLGPGELFF.